This TCR beta chain stems from a study of cytomegalovirus exposure and HLA in healthy donors. Study-level findings and limits: Links to common viral pathogens appeared, in a later analysis, for several of the most significant clusters.

Germline lookup yields CDR1 MNHEY and CDR2 SMNVEV (reference sequence). This CDR3 is built from 15 residues. V lost 4 bases and J lost 6, with 15 bases in between. Vbeta (60) and Jbeta (13) primers were used in the PCR. Method: immunoSEQ multiplex PCR; TCRdb's copy keeps in-frame clones and lacks some. The table includes some 180,000 clones, about 90% detected once. Remarks on this clone: Its antigen is not known.

Sequenced input: PBMCs. This clonotype was obtained from a boy younger than 10 in good health and CMV-seronegative. This rearrangement joins TRBV27 to TRBJ2-2; possible D gene TRBD2, 9 bases. The CDR3 DNA sequence: TGTGCCAGCAGTTATAGCGGGGGACAGGCCGGGGAGCTGTTTTTT. Amino acid sequence: CASSYSGGQAGELFF.